The 21 T cell receptor beta chains reported below all come from one sample, sequenced in a study of control samples from healthy donors and cancer patients. Produced via immunoSEQ multiplex PCR; TCRdb's table is partial and in-frame only. The sample consists of 150,000 to 200,000 clones, just over 90% of them appearing once. The sequenced sample consisted of blood. The receptors stem from a young man in good health.

This clone was detected only once. J is TRBJ2-1 and V is TRBV7-2, with D hard to call. Trimming shortened V by 4 bases and J by 8 bases, and 9 bases separated the two germline ends. This CDR3 has 12 amino acids. Germline-derived CDR1 and CDR2 are SGHTA and FQGNSA. CDR3 bases: TGTGCCAGCAGCTGGGTCCTCCATGAGCAGTTCTTC. Its protein is CASSWVLHEQFF.

The rearrangement links TRBV4-1 to TRBJ1-1; D call uncertain. The CDR3 loop spans 10 amino acids. CDR1 MGHRA and CDR2 YSYEKL come from the germline V gene. Trimming stripped 6 bases from V and 5 bases from J, with 4 bases between. DNA of the CDR3: TGCGCCAGCAGGGGGACTGAAGCTTTCTTT. It translates to CASRGTEAFF.

The chain uses TRBV30 and TRBJ2-7, with D possibly matching TRBD2 (6 bases). The CDR3 contains 14 residues. Germline loops: CDR1 GTSNPN, CDR2 SVGIG (reference sequence). V lost 2 bases and J lost 4, with 15 bases in between. This CDR3 reads CAWSTGSSSYEQYF. CDR3 nucleotide sequence: TGTGCCTGGAGTACCGGGAGTTCTTCATACGAGCAGTACTTC.

The rearrangement links TRBV30 to TRBJ2-7; D remains unclear. From germline, CDR1 is GTSNPN and CDR2 SVGIG (reference sequence). V lost 4 bases, J lost 6 bases, and 16 bases lay in between. The CDR3 runs to 13 residues. In DNA form, the CDR3 reads TGTGCCTGGACCCACTCTAGGCACGCCGAGCAGTACTTC. Residues: CAWTHSRHAEQYF.

This rearrangement joins TRBV11-2 to TRBJ1-1; unclear D gene. CDR3 length: 16 amino acids. Per the germline V gene, CDR1 is SGHAT and CDR2 is FQNNGV. Trimming cost V 2 bases and J 1 base, with 14 bases left between them. CDR3 in amino acids: CASSLYPGQSNTEAFF. In DNA, the CDR3 is TGTGCCAGCAGCTTATACCCGGGTCAGTCGAACACTGAAGCTTTCTTT.

In its sample, this clone was seen once. The rearrangement joins TRBV7-9 to TRBJ2-7; D uncertain. Germline lookup yields CDR1 SEHNR and CDR2 FQNEAQ (reference sequence). The V end was cut by 3 bases, the J end by 2 bases, with 11 bases between. The CDR3 runs to 14 residues. CDR3: CASSFVGKTYEQYF. Written as DNA, the CDR3 is TGTGCCAGCAGCTTTGTAGGTAAGACCTACGAGCAGTACTTC.

This chain links TRBV2 with TRBJ1-5; 10 bases align to TRBD1. In germline, CDR1 is SNHLY, CDR2 FYNNEI. With 6 bases clipped from V and 2 bases from J, the junction kept 4 bases outside the gene matches. There are 15 residues in the CDR3. The CDR3 bases are TGTGCCAGCAGGTGGGACAGGGGAGGCAATCAGCCCCAGCATTTT. Residues: CASRWDRGGNQPQHF.

The chain couples TRBV5-1 to TRBJ1-1; unclear D gene. The V end was cut by 0 bases, the J end by 1 base, with 10 bases between. CDR3 length: 15 residues. The germline CDR1 and CDR2 sequences are SGHRS and YFSETQ. CDR3 amino acids: CASSLGAKQNTEAFF. In nucleotides, the CDR3 is TGCGCCAGCAGCTTGGGCGCAAAACAGAACACTGAAGCTTTCTTT.

This rearrangement joins TRBV11-3 to TRBJ1-1, with D possibly TRBD1 on 5 matching bases. CDR1 is SGHNT and CDR2 is YENEEA in the germline V gene. Between the trimmed V and J ends, which lost 3 bases and 8 bases, there was a span of 10 bases. The CDR3 sequence is 12 residues long. The chain's CDR3 is CASSLNGAEAFF. CDR3 bases: TGTGCCAGCAGCTTGAACGGGGCCGAAGCTTTCTTT.

V is TRBV29-1 and J is TRBJ1-2; D unresolved. CDR1 is SQVTM, CDR2 ANQGSEA, per germline. Trimming stripped 3 bases from V and 2 bases from J, with 7 bases between. CDR3 length: 12 residues. This CDR3 reads CSVDKGNYGYTF. The CDR3 DNA follows: TGCAGCGTTGACAAGGGAAACTATGGCTACACCTTC.

J is TRBJ2-6 and V is TRBV4-1; TRBD1 is a possible D gene (6 bases). Germline V gene lookup returns CDR1 MGHRA and CDR2 YSYEKL. V was shortened by 0 bases and J by 0 bases, with 12 bases between the two germline ends. The CDR3 loop spans 18 amino acids. CDR3 sequence: CASSQEDRPGSGANVLTF. In nucleotides, the CDR3 is TGCGCCAGCAGCCAAGAAGACAGGCCCGGCTCTGGGGCCAACGTCCTGACTTTC.

The DNA of the CDR3 is TGTGCCAGCAGCGGGGGGTCTTACGAGCAGTACTTC. This encodes CASSGGSYEQYF. The genes are TRBV2 and TRBJ2-7; 7 bases align to TRBD2. CDR1 and CDR2 from the germline V gene are SNHLY and FYNNEI. V shed 6 bases and J 4 bases; nucleotides not matched to a gene: 3. This CDR3 contains 12 residues.

The DNA for the CDR3 is TGTGCCAGCAGTTTATCCGGGAGCGTAGGGCATGGCTACACCTTC. It yields the protein CASSLSGSVGHGYTF. The rearrangement joins TRBV28 to TRBJ1-2, with D unclear. The V gene's germline CDR1 is MDHEN and CDR2 SYDVKM. The CDR3 is 15 residues long. V lost 1 base to trimming and J lost 6 bases, with 15 bases between them.

The table lists this clone with a few counts. Here the CDR3 DNA reads TGTGCCAGCAGTGAGGGGGGGACAGGGGGCGTTGATGAAGCTTTCTTT. Protein product: CASSEGGTGGVDEAFF. The V gene is TRBV6-1, the J gene TRBJ1-1, with 12 bases matching TRBD1. From germline, CDR1 is MNHNS and CDR2 SASEGT. Trimming removed 3 bases from V and 7 bases from J; junction bases left unmatched: 9. This CDR3 is built from 16 residues.

CDR3 in DNA: TGTGCCAGCAGTCAATCAGCAGCGGGGGGTTACAATGAGCAGTTCTTC. Protein sequence: CASSQSAAGGYNEQFF. The genes are TRBV9 and TRBJ2-1, with 9 bases identical to TRBD2. Germline V gene data show CDR1 as SGDLS and CDR2 as YYNGEE. V lost 5 bases, J lost 4 bases, and 10 bases stayed unmatched. The CDR3 spans 16 residues.

The V gene is TRBV19, the J gene TRBJ1-1; possibly TRBD1 for D (6 bases). Germline lookup yields CDR1 LNHDA and CDR2 SQIVND (reference sequence). V was cut by 1 base and J by 1 base, with 13 bases left in between. This CDR3 region has 16 residues. CDR3 bases: TGTGCCAGTAGTATAGCCGGGGGCGAATGGAACACTGAAGCTTTCTTT. This sequence encodes CASSIAGGEWNTEAFF.

The chain couples TRBV2 to TRBJ1-2; no definite D call. Trimming removed 5 bases from V and 1 base from J, with 8 bases in between. The CDR3 spans 13 residues. CDR1 is SNHLY, CDR2 FYNNEI, per germline. The CDR3 region has the DNA TGTGCCAGCAGTTGGACCGATAACTATGGCTACACCTTC. Encoded protein: CASSWTDNYGYTF.

J is TRBJ2-1 and V is TRBV6-5, with a possible D match to TRBD1 (6 bases). The CDR3 is 13 amino acids. Per the germline V gene, CDR1 is MNHEY and CDR2 is SVGAGI. V shed 6 bases and J shed 8 bases, with 14 bases lying between them. The CDR3 bases are TGTGCCAGCAGCCCAGGGGATAGGGATGAGCAGTTCTTC. It is translated as CASSPGDRDEQFF.

This chain joins TRBV30 and TRBJ1-4, with unresolved D. The CDR3 loop spans 12 amino acids. Trimming shortened V by 2 bases and J by 7 bases, and 8 bases separated the two germline ends. Germline CDR1 GTSNPN, CDR2 SVGIG (reference sequence). The CDR3 region is CAWSSGSEKLFF. The CDR3 coding sequence is TGTGCCTGGAGTTCTGGGTCTGAAAAACTGTTTTTT. The complete variable domain, with remaining parts taken from reference TRBV30 and TRBJ1-4, reads SQTIHQWPATLVQPVGSPLSLECTVEGTSNPNLYWYRQAAGRGLQLLFYSVGIGQISSEVPQNLSASRPQDRQFILSSKKLLLSDSGFYLCAWSSGSEKLFFGSGTQLSVL.

This chain links TRBV28 with TRBJ1-6; D remains unclear. CDR3 length equals 15 residues. The germline V gene has CDR1 MDHEN and CDR2 SYDVKM. The V gene lost 3 bases and the J gene lost 2 bases, with 8 bases spanning the gap. Here the CDR3 DNA reads TGTGCCAGCAGTTTGCCGGACCCCTATAATTCACCCCTCCACTTT. Protein sequence: CASSLPDPYNSPLHF.

This clone occurred a few times. The rearrangement links TRBV29-1 to TRBJ2-5; 8 bases map to TRBD2. The J segment lost 1 base and the V segment lost 3 bases, leaving 7 bases of the junction unmatched. The CDR3 consists of 15 residues. Germline V gives CDR1 SQVTM, CDR2 ANQGSEA. The CDR3 DNA follows: TGCAGCGTTGATGGGCTAGCGGGTTTCCAAGAGACCCAGTACTTC. Translation: CSVDGLAGFQETQYF.